This paragraph covers one TCR beta chain sequence. Antigen: not known. The data stem from a study of shared clonotypes between healthy human individuals. General study points: Unshared clonotypes carried lower generation probabilities than those common to all four donors. In a handful of donors, around 5% of naive CD4 clonotypes appeared in common. Clonotype sharing among donors was expected to depend on sequencing depth.

The CDR3 length is 16 residues. Per germline, CDR1 SEHNR and CDR2 FQNEAQ (reference sequence). The V and J ends lost 0 bases and 4 bases, in that order; junction bases with no gene match: 1. Measured with immunoSEQ multiplex PCR; TCRdb has only the in-frame clones, and not every one. The table shows millions of clones, with approximately 94% occurring only once. From CD4+ cells came CD45RA+ naive and CD45RA-negative memory subsets. The sample comprised naive CD4+ T cells sorted from blood. Regarding subset: CD45RA+ positively selected. The TCR originated in a man aged 18 to 30 in good health. V and J are TRBV7-9 and TRBJ2-1; 12 nucleotides align to TRBD2. CDR3 loop: CASSLATSGGYNEQFF. The CDR3 coding sequence is TGTGCCAGCAGCTTAGCGACTAGCGGGGGATACAATGAGCAGTTCTTC.